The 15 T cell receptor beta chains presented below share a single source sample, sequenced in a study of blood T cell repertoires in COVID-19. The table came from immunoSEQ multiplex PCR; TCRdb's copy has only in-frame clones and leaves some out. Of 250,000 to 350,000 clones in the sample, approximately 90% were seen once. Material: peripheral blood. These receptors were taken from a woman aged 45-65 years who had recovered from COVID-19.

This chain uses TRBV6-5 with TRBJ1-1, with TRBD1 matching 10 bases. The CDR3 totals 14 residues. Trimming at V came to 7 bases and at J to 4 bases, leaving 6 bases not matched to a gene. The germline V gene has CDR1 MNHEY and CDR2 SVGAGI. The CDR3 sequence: CASIRQGAFTEAFF. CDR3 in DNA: TGTGCCAGCATTCGACAGGGGGCTTTCACTGAAGCTTTCTTT.

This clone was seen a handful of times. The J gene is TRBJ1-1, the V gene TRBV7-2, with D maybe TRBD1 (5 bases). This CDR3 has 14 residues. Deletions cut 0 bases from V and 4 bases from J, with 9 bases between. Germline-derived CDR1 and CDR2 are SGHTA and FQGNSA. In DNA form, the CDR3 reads TGTGCCAGCAGCTTAGCGGCGGGGCTCACTGAAGCTTTCTTT. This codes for CASSLAAGLTEAFF.

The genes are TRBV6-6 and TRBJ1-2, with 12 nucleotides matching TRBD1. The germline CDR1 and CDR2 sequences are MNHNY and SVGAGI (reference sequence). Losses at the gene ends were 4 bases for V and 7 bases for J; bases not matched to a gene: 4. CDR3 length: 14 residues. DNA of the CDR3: TGTGCCAGCAGTTGGGGACAGGGGGCGATTGGCTACACCTTC. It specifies CASSWGQGAIGYTF.

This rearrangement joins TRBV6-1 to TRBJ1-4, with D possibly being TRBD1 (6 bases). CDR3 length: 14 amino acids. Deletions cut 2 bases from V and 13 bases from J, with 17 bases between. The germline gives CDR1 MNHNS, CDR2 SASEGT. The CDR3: CASSERVDRSRLFF. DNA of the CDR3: TGTGCCAGCAGTGAAAGGGTGGACAGAAGTCGACTGTTTTTT.

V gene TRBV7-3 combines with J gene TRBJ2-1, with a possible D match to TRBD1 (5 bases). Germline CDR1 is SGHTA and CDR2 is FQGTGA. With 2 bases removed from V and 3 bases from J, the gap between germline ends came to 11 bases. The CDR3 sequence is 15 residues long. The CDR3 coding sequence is TGTGCCAGCAGCTTACTCGGACACAACTACAATGAGCAGTTCTTC. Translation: CASSLLGHNYNEQFF.

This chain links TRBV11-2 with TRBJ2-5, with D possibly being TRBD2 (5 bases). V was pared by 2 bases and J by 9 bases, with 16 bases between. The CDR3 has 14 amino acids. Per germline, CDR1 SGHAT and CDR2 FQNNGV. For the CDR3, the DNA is TGTGCCAGCAGCTTACTAGGGTCGATCGGGGCCCAGTACTTC. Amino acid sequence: CASSLLGSIGAQYF.

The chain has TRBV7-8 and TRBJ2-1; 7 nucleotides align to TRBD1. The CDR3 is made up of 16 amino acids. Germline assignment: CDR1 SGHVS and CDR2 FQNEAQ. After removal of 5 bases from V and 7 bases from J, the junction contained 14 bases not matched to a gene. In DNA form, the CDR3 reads TGTGCCAGCAGCCCAGCGGTTAGGGGGCGCAGGAATGAGCAGTTCTTC. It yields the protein CASSPAVRGRRNEQFF.

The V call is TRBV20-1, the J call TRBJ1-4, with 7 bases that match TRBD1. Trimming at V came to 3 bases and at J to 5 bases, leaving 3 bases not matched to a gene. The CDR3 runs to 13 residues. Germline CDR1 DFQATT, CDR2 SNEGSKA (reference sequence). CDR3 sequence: CSASQGVNEKLFF. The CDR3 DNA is TGCAGTGCTAGTCAGGGGGTCAATGAAAAACTGTTTTTT.

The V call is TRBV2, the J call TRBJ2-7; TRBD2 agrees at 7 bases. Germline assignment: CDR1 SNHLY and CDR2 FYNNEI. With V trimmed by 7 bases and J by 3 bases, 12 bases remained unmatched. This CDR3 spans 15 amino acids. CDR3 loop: CASTSNGGNFYEQYF. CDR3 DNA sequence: TGTGCCAGCACCTCTAACGGGGGGAATTTCTACGAGCAGTACTTC.

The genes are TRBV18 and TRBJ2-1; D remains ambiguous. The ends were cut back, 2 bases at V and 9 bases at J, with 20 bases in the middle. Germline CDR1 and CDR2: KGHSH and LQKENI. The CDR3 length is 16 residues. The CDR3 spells CASSPASISWRGEQFF. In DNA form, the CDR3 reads TGTGCCAGCTCACCAGCGAGCATCTCTTGGAGAGGTGAGCAGTTCTTC. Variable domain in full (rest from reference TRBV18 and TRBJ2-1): NAGVMQNPRHLVRRRGQEARLRCSPMKGHSHVYWYRQLPEEGLKFMVYLQKENIIDESGMPKERFSAEFPKEGPSILRIQQVVRGDSAAYFCASSPASISWRGEQFFGPGTRLTVL.

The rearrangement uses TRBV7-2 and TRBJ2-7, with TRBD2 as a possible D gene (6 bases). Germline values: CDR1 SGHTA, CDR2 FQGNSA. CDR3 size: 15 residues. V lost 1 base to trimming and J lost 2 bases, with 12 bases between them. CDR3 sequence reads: CASSLVEGEAYEQYF. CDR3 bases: TGTGCCAGCAGCTTAGTGGAGGGAGAGGCCTACGAGCAGTACTTC.

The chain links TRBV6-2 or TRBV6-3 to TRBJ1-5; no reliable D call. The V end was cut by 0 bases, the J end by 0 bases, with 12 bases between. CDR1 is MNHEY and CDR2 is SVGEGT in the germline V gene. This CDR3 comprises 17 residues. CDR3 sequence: CASSYSRAAYSNQPQHF. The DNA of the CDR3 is TGTGCCAGCAGTTACTCGCGGGCAGCGTATAGCAATCAGCCCCAGCATTTT.

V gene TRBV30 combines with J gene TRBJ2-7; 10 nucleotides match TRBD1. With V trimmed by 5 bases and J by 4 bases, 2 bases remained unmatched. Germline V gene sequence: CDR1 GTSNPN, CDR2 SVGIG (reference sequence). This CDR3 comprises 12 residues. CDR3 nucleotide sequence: TGTGCCTGGGGACAGGGGGTATACGAGCAGTACTTC. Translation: CAWGQGVYEQYF.

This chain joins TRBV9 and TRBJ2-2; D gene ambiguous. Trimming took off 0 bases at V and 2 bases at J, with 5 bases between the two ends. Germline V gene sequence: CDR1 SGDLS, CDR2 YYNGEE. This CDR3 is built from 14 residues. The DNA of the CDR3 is TGTGCCAGCAGCGTAGGGGCCAACACCGGGGAGCTGTTTTTT. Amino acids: CASSVGANTGELFF.

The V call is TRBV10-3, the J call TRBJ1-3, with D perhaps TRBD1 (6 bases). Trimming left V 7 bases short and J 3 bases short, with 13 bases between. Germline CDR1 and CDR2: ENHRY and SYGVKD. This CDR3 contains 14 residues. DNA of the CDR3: TGTGCCATCAAAGGACAGTCGAATGGAAACACCATATATTTT. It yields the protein CAIKGQSNGNTIYF.